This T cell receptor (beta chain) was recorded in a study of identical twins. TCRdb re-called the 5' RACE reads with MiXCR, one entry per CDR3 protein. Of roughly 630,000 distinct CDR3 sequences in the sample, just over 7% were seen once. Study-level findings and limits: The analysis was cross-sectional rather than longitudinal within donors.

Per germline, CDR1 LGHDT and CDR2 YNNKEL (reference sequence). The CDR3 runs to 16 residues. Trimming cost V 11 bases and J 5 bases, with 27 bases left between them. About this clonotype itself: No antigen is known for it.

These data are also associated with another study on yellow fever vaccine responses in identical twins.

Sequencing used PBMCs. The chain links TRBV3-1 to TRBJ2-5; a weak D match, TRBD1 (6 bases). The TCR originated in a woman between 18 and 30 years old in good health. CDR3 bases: TGTGCCTGCTCCCAAGATCTGGCGCCAAGGGGGGAGACCCAGTACTTC. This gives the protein CACSQDLAPRGETQYF.